This TCR beta chain is from a study of siplizumab effects on memory and regulatory T cells. Overall study results and limits: Some alloreactive sequences were traceable to unstimulated CD4+ memory cells, and siplizumab significantly reduced them. Naive T cells appeared more diverse than memory cells and seemed to be major alloresponse contributors.

Assays were performed on 9.7 x 10^4 or so TCR templates per sample. The method was immunoSEQ multiplex PCR; TCRdb's version includes in-frame clones alone and lacks a portion of them. This repertoire shows tens of thousands of clones, over 95% found once; its top ten account for 0.031%. Of note for this clone: Its antigen is still unknown.

The sample taken for sequencing was naive CD4+ T cells sorted from blood. This sequence was found in a human donor in good health.

The CDR3 nucleotides read TGCACCAGCAGCCAAGATTGGCTAGAGATACATACGCAGTATTTT. It translates to CTSSQDWLEIHTQYF. The rearrangement joins TRBV1 to TRBJ2-3; the table's D call TRBD2 went unverified against the DNA. TRBV1 is a pseudogene locus. There are 15 residues in the CDR3.